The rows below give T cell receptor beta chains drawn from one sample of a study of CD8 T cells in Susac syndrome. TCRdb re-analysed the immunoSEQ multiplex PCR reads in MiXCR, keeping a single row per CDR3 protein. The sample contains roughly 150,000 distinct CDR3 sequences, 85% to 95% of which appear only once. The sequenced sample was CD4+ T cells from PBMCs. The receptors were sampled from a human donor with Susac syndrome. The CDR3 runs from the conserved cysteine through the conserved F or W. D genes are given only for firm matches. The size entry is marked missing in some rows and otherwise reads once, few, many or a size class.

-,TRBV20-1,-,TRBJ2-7,TGCAGTGCTAGCCCGGGCTCCTACGAGCAGTACTTC,CSASPGSYEQYF
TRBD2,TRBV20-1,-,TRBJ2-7,TGCAGTGCTAGAGATCCTAGCGGGGGGGGCGGCTACGAGCAGTACTTC,CSARDPSGGGGYEQYF
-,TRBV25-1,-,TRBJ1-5,TGTGCCAGCACGGTCACGGCCTATAGCAATCAGCCCCAACATTTT,CASTVTAYSNQPQHF
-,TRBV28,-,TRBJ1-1,TGTGCCAGCAGTCAGACAGGACAGAACACTGAAGCTTTCTTT,CASSQTGQNTEAFF
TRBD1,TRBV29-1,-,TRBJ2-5,TGCAGCGTTTCTGGGACAGGGGGCCGAGAGACCCAGTACTTC,CSVSGTGGRETQYF
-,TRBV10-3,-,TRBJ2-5,TGTGCCATCAGGGAACAGCGATGGCTCCAAGAGACCCAGTACTTC,CAIREQRWLQETQYF
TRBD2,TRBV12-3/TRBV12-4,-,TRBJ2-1,TGTGCCAGCAGACGGACTAGCGGTTTTAATGAGCAGTTCTTC,CASRRTSGFNEQFF
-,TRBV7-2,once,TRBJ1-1,TGTGCCAGCAGCTTAACCCCCCTCGCGACTGAAGCTTTCTTT,CASSLTPLATEAFF
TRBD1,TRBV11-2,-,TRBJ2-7,TGTGCCAGCAGCTTAGCCGGGACAGGGGTCTACGAGCAGTACTTC,CASSLAGTGVYEQYF
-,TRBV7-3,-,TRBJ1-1,TGTGCCAGCACTCGGTCACCGGGCACTGAAGCTTTCTTT,CASTRSPGTEAFF
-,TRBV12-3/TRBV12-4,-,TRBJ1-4,TGTGCCAGCAAACCGGACAGTCTAAATGAAAAACTGTTTTTT,CASKPDSLNEKLFF
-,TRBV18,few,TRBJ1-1,TGTGCCAGCTCACCGACAGAAAACACTGAAGCTTTCTTT,CASSPTENTEAFF
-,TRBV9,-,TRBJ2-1,TGTGCCAGCAGCTCGCGCCCGACCGGCAATGAGCAGTTCTTC,CASSSRPTGNEQFF
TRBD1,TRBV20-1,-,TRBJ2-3,TGCAGTGCAGAACGTAGGACAGGCATTGCGGCAGATACGCAGTATTTT,CSAERRTGIAADTQYF
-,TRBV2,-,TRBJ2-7,TGTGCCAGCAATCTGCGCTCCTACGAGCAGTACTTC,CASNLRSYEQYF
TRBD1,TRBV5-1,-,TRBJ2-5,TGCGCCAGCAGCCCCCCGGGACAGGGCCTCACCCAGTACTTC,CASSPPGQGLTQYF
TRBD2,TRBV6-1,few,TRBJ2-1,TGTGCCAGCAGGGGTTGGTGGAGCGGGGGGGCGGATGAGCAGTTCTTC,CASRGWWSGGADEQFF
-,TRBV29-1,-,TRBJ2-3,TGCAGCGTTGAAGCAAAGACCCCAGGGGTGGGAGATACGCAGTATTTT,CSVEAKTPGVGDTQYF
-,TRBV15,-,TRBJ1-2,TGTGCCACCAGCAGAGGCGGGGCGTATGGCTACACCTTC,CATSRGGAYGYTF
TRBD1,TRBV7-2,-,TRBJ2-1,TGTGCCAGCAGCTTAGCCGGGACAGTGGGTTACAATGAGCAGTTCTTC,CASSLAGTVGYNEQFF